One and the same sample provided the 8 T cell receptor beta chains below, sequenced in a study of blood T cell repertoires in COVID-19 (TCRdb year 2020). To prepare the library, the immunoSEQ multiplex PCR assay was applied. In TCRdb, the immuneACCESS table is reduced to in-frame sequences with V and J assigned. These tables do not hold every clone; where another copy was compared, an unresolved V gene accounts for under half, and the others remain unexplained. The sample contains some 300,000 clones, about 82% of them found a single time. The top ten clonotypes cover less than 4.5% of the sample. Sequencing used peripheral blood. These receptors came from a woman aged 50 to 60 with active or convalescent COVID-19.

This clone appeared a single time. The gene calls are TRBV2 and TRBJ1-1, with TRBD1 identical over 11 bases. The V and J ends lost 5 bases and 3 bases, in that order; junction bases with no gene match: 17. Germline assignment: CDR1 SNHLY and CDR2 FYNNEI. The CDR3 has 19 amino acids. This chain's CDR3 is CASSRSGQGGLKVDTEAFF. CDR3 DNA sequence: TGTGCCAGCAGTCGGTCGGGACAGGGGGGACTTAAGGTCGACACTGAAGCTTTCTTT.

The chain combines TRBV5-4 with TRBJ1-4; the match to TRBD1 covers 7 bases. Germline V gene lookup returns CDR1 SGHNT and CDR2 YYREEE (reference sequence). V shed 0 bases and J 8 bases; nucleotides not matched to a gene: 4. The CDR3 is made up of 14 amino acids. CDR3 coding DNA: TGTGCCAGCAGCTTGGAGAGGGGGCGGGAAAAACTGTTTTTT. As protein: CASSLERGREKLFF.

The chain combines TRBV19 with TRBJ1-5; 7 bases fit TRBD1. The CDR3 length is 13 residues. Trimming at V came to 5 bases and at J to 5 bases, leaving 3 bases not matched to a gene. Germline loops: CDR1 LNHDA, CDR2 SQIVND (reference sequence). The CDR3 reads CASSQGGDQPQHF. The CDR3 DNA reads as TGTGCCAGTAGTCAGGGGGGCGATCAGCCCCAGCATTTT.

On this clone: The sample carries other DNA sequences with the same CDR3. The chain is built from TRBV15 and TRBJ1-5; the D gene is possibly TRBD1 (6 bases). V gave up 0 bases and J gave up 3 bases, with 12 bases separating them. The CDR3 spans 16 residues. The germline V gene has CDR1 LNHNV and CDR2 YYDKDF (reference sequence). The CDR3, as DNA: TGTGCCACCAGCAGAGACTTAACAGGGCCCAATCAGCCCCAGCATTTT. Protein sequence: CATSRDLTGPNQPQHF.

The rearrangement joins TRBV15 to TRBJ1-4, with a weak D call TRBD1 (5 bases). V dropped 0 bases and J dropped 10 bases, with 15 bases sitting between them. The CDR3 has 15 residues. Per germline, CDR1 LNHNV and CDR2 YYDKDF (reference sequence). CDR3 amino acids: CATSRDPGREGKLFF. In DNA, the CDR3 is TGTGCCACCAGCAGAGATCCGGGCAGGGAAGGAAAACTGTTTTTT.

The rearrangement uses TRBV5-5 and TRBJ2-1, with TRBD2 identical over 9 bases. V was clipped by 2 bases and J by 11 bases; unmatched bases: 26. The germline V gene encodes CDR1 SGHKS and CDR2 YYEKEE (reference sequence). There are 20 residues in the CDR3. CDR3 nucleotide sequence: TGTGCCAGCAGCTTTGTAACAGGGTATCTTCGGCGGGAGGGATTTATTCAGCAGTTCTTC. Its translation is CASSFVTGYLRREGFIQQFF.

As concerns this clone: One end of the junction fails to match germline, which may point to a read error. The rearrangement joins TRBV19 to TRBJ2-2, with a tentative D call TRBD2 (6 bases). The germline V gene encodes CDR1 LNHDA and CDR2 SQIVND (reference sequence). CDR3 length: 16 amino acids. CDR3: CATKGGVTPQTGELFF. In DNA form, the CDR3 reads TGTGCAACCAAAGGAGGGGTTACGCCACAAACCGGGGAGTTGTTTTTT.

The chain links TRBV9 to TRBJ2-3, with D hard to call. Germline assignment: CDR1 SGDLS and CDR2 YYNGEE. With 0 bases removed from V and 6 bases from J, the gap between germline ends came to 14 bases. The CDR3 is made up of 15 amino acids. CDR3 nucleotides: TGTGCCAGCAGCGTAGCTTTGCCGGGTTCCGATACGCAGTATTTT. It translates to CASSVALPGSDTQYF.